This entry features one T cell receptor beta chain sequence. The sample is drawn from a study of blood T cell repertoires in COVID-19. Study context: COVID-19 samples, acute and convalescent, were from the United States, Italy and Spain. PBMCs, B-cell-depleted T cells, or T cells provided the cDNA or gDNA that made up the material.

Germline lookup yields CDR1 MDHEN and CDR2 SYDVKM. Trimming at V came to 1 base and at J to 5 bases, leaving 9 bases not matched to a gene. This CDR3 region has 16 residues. In the study's own analysis: Reference gene primer amplification gave nucleated cell count estimates. The protocol was immunoSEQ multiplex PCR, while the TCRdb copy is restricted to in-frame clones and leaves out a portion. The DNA gave D and trimming, while V, J and clone size come from that table. The sample has some 110,000 clones, 81% seen once. This sequence joins TRBV28 and TRBJ2-7, with 9 nucleotides matching TRBD1. Sequenced sample: peripheral blood. The receptor was derived from a woman aged 70-85 years with acute or convalescent COVID-19. CDR3 nucleotide sequence: TGTGCCAGCAGTTTATCCAGGGACAGGGTGAGGAACGAGCAGTACTTC. This gives the protein CASSLSRDRVRNEQYF.